The 19 T cell receptor beta chains below all came from one sample that was sequenced in a study of blood T cell repertoires in COVID-19 (dated by TCRdb to between 2020 and 2021). Library construction relied on the immunoSEQ multiplex PCR assay. What TCRdb holds here is the immuneACCESS table cut down to in-frame rearrangements. Part of the clones is not present; checked against another copy, under half of the missing clones reflect an unresolved V gene, and the others are unexplained. This sample is represented by approximately 150,000 clones; under 90% of them were singletons. The ten largest clonotypes hold 15% to 20% of the sample. The sequencing input was peripheral blood. The source of these receptors is a woman of 80 years or more with acute or convalescent COVID-19.

The chain recombines TRBV2 with TRBJ1-1; D is perhaps TRBD1 (6 bases). With 7 bases removed from V and 4 bases from J, the gap between germline ends came to 7 bases. CDR1 is SNHLY, CDR2 FYNNEI, per germline. The CDR3 extends over 11 amino acids. CDR3 amino acids: CASIGGTEAFF. The DNA for the CDR3 is TGTGCCAGCATAGGGGGCACTGAAGCTTTCTTT.

Note on this clone: This CDR3 is also generated by other DNA sequences in the sample. The chain has TRBV6-2 or TRBV6-3 and TRBJ1-5, with D hard to call. Per the germline V gene, CDR1 is MNHEY and CDR2 is SVGEGT. The CDR3 length is 16 residues. V was trimmed by 0 bases and J by 4 bases, leaving 13 bases between them. CDR3 region: CASSYSKAGSNQPQHF. The CDR3 DNA is TGTGCCAGCAGTTACTCGAAAGCAGGTTCTAATCAGCCCCAGCATTTT.

This clone appeared a single time. The CDR3 here is CASTLTGGNSPLHF. CDR3 nucleotides: TGTGCCAGCACCCTGACAGGGGGGAATTCACCCCTCCACTTT. This chain connects TRBV6-6 to TRBJ1-6, with 9 bases fitting TRBD1. V lost 7 bases and J lost 7; bases outside the gene matches: 5. This CDR3 comprises 14 residues. The germline V gene encodes CDR1 MNHNY and CDR2 SVGAGI (reference sequence).

This clone was found a few times. The chain employs TRBV10-3 and TRBJ2-7, with a tentative D call TRBD1 (6 bases). The CDR3 runs to 16 residues. The V end was cut by 6 bases, the J end by 0 bases, with 18 bases between. CDR1 and CDR2 from the germline V gene are ENHRY and SYGVKD. The CDR3 region has the DNA TGTGCCATCAGACACGAAAGGCTGGGGGCCTCCTACGAGCAGTACTTC. Protein sequence: CAIRHERLGASYEQYF.

The chain combines TRBV2 with TRBJ2-6, with no clear D. Germline lookup yields CDR1 SNHLY and CDR2 FYNNEI. The V and J ends lost 2 bases and 0 bases respectively, with 5 bases between them. The CDR3 has 15 residues. The CDR3 sequence: CASSEPSSGANVLTF. The CDR3 coding sequence is TGTGCCAGCAGTGAACCGTCCTCTGGGGCCAACGTCCTGACTTTC.

V gene TRBV10-1 combines with J gene TRBJ1-1; tentatively, D is TRBD1 (5 bases). V was cut by 0 bases and J by 10 bases, with 18 bases left in between. The germline V gene has CDR1 WNHNN and CDR2 SYGVQD (reference sequence). The CDR3 runs 15 residues. The CDR3 sequence is CASSESGRGGARAFF. Here the CDR3 DNA reads TGCGCCAGCAGTGAGTCAGGTCGTGGTGGGGCGCGAGCTTTCTTT.

CDR3 DNA sequence: TGCGCCAGCAGCCAAGAGGGGAGAGCCTACACTGAAGCTTTCTTT. It translates to CASSQEGRAYTEAFF. V gene TRBV4-3 combines with J gene TRBJ1-1, with D unclear. Germline lookup yields CDR1 LGHNA and CDR2 YSLEER. The germline V and J ends were trimmed by 0 bases and 3 bases, with 11 bases remaining between them. The CDR3 is 15 residues long.

The chain has TRBV6-5 and TRBJ1-3, with D maybe TRBD1 (5 bases). V lost 6 bases, J lost 2 bases, and 8 bases lay in between. The CDR3 extends over 13 amino acids. Germline V gene sequence: CDR1 MNHEY, CDR2 SVGAGI. The CDR3 spells CASRSTAGNTIYF. CDR3 nucleotides: TGTGCCAGCAGGTCGACAGCTGGAAACACCATATATTTT.

The J gene is TRBJ2-3, the V gene TRBV9; possible D gene TRBD1, 5 bases. V gave up 3 bases and J gave up 3 bases, with 8 bases separating them. In germline, CDR1 is SGDLS, CDR2 YYNGEE. This CDR3 contains 13 residues. CDR3 sequence (DNA): TGTGCCAGCAGCGGGGGCCAGACAGATACGCAGTATTTT. It yields the protein CASSGGQTDTQYF.

The genes are TRBV18 and TRBJ2-7; a possible D gene is TRBD1 (8 bases). V was trimmed by 2 bases and J by 6 bases, leaving 20 bases between them. This CDR3 spans 16 amino acids. Germline-derived CDR1 and CDR2 are KGHSH and LQKENI. The CDR3 DNA reads TGTGCCAGCTCACCATATTCAGCGGGACAGGTTGGCGAGCAGTACTTC. Translated: CASSPYSAGQVGEQYF.

The chain uses TRBV9 and TRBJ1-1; D gene unclear. Germline V CDR1 and CDR2: SGDLS, YYNGEE. With 2 bases removed from V and 2 bases from J, the gap between germline ends came to 10 bases. The CDR3 covers 14 residues. The CDR3 protein is CASSVQQSNTEAFF. The CDR3 DNA is TGTGCCAGCAGCGTTCAACAGAGTAACACTGAAGCTTTCTTT. Full variable domain (remainder filled in from reference TRBV9 and TRBJ1-1): DSGVTQTPKHLITATGQRVTLRCSPRSGDLSVYWYQQSLDQGLQFLIQYYNGEERAKGNILERFSAQQFPDLHSELNLSSLELGDSALYFCASSVQQSNTEAFFGQGTRLTVV.

The chain uses TRBV30 and TRBJ2-1; the D gene is possibly TRBD2 (7 bases). The CDR3 covers 15 residues. Per the germline V gene, CDR1 is GTSNPN and CDR2 is SVGIG (reference sequence). Trimming took off 7 bases at V and 9 bases at J, with 25 bases between the two ends. CDR3 amino acids: CAFQPLGRGAAEQFF. DNA for the CDR3: TGTGCCTTTCAACCACTCGGACGGGGGGCGGCTGAGCAGTTCTTC.

The J gene is TRBJ2-1, the V gene TRBV18, with D unresolved. With 4 bases removed from V and 8 bases from J, the gap between germline ends came to 12 bases. The CDR3 is 13 residues long. From germline, CDR1 is KGHSH and CDR2 LQKENI. The CDR3 protein is CASSRDGNDEQFF. The DNA of the CDR3 is TGTGCCAGCTCACGCGATGGTAACGATGAGCAGTTCTTC. The whole variable domain, filled in from reference TRBV18 and TRBJ2-1, reads NAGVMQNPRHLVRRRGQEARLRCSPMKGHSHVYWYRQLPEEGLKFMVYLQKENIIDESGMPKERFSAEFPKEGPSILRIQQVVRGDSAAYFCASSRDGNDEQFFGPGTRLTVL.

This chain uses TRBV9 with TRBJ1-4; D is perhaps TRBD1 (6 bases). Deletions cut 3 bases from V and 1 base from J, with 13 bases between. This CDR3 has 16 amino acids. The germline gives CDR1 SGDLS, CDR2 YYNGEE. CDR3 amino acids: CASSEGGRGTNEKLFF. The CDR3 region has the DNA TGTGCCAGCAGCGAGGGGGGGCGCGGAACTAATGAAAAACTGTTTTTT.

The genes are TRBV6-6 and TRBJ1-5; maybe TRBD1 (6 bases). The CDR3 has 14 residues. Germline CDR1 and CDR2: MNHNY and SVGAGI (reference sequence). V gave up 0 bases and J gave up 7 bases, with 10 bases separating them. The CDR3 nucleotides read TGTGCCAGCAGTTACTCGGACAGTGGACAGCCCCAGCATTTT. Translating it yields CASSYSDSGQPQHF.

The V call is TRBV5-1, the J call TRBJ2-5; TRBD2 aligns across 12 bases. This CDR3 spans 15 amino acids. With 1 base clipped from V and 7 bases from J, the junction kept 5 bases outside the gene matches. Germline lookup yields CDR1 SGHRS and CDR2 YFSETQ. CDR3 loop: CASSLLAGGRGTQYF. CDR3 bases: TGCGCCAGCAGCTTGCTAGCGGGAGGGCGAGGGACCCAGTACTTC.

The rearrangement links TRBV15 to TRBJ2-1; perhaps TRBD1 as D (5 bases). There are 14 residues in the CDR3. V lost 1 base and J lost 7, with 11 bases in between. From germline, CDR1 is LNHNV and CDR2 YYDKDF (reference sequence). The CDR3 protein is CATSRGQLGNEQFF. The CDR3 DNA is TGTGCCACCAGCAGAGGACAGCTAGGTAATGAGCAGTTCTTC.

V gene TRBV28 combines with J gene TRBJ1-4; possibly TRBD1 for D (6 bases). The germline V gene has CDR1 MDHEN and CDR2 SYDVKM. The CDR3 length is 15 residues. V dropped 3 bases and J dropped 3 bases, with 11 bases sitting between them. The CDR3 DNA sequence: TGTGCCAGCAGTTTCTCTGGACAGTCTAATGAAAAACTGTTTTTT. Translated: CASSFSGQSNEKLFF.

The chain uses TRBV6-5 and TRBJ1-1; D is undetermined. This CDR3 comprises 11 residues. V was pared by 7 bases and J by 1 base, with 4 bases between. CDR1 and CDR2 from the germline V gene are MNHEY and SVGAGI. CDR3 sequence: CASTRNTEAFF. For the CDR3, the DNA is TGTGCCAGCACCAGGAACACTGAAGCTTTCTTT.